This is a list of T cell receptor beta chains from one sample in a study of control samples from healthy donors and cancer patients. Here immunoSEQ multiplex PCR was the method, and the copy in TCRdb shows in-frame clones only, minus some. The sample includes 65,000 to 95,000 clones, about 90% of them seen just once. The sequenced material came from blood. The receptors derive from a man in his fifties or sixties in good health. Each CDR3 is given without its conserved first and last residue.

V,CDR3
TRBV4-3,ASSQEQPGLNEKLF
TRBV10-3,AISESIGSNSPLH
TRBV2,ASTIPGGEETQY
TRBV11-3,ASSPRGRTGELF
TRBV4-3,ASSQAQGRNTEAF
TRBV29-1,SARGPDTEAF
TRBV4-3,ASSQGDSEQF
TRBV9,ASATGVYGYT
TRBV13,ASSLGTYTGELF
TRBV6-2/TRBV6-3,ASSRLAVAKNIQY
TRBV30,AWNRGEGESVEQF
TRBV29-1,SVLRTGELF
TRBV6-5,ASSYDRGSTEAF
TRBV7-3,ASSSKRRGSTGELF
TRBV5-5,ASRLDWNYYEQY
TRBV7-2,ASSLQGAGAEAF
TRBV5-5,ASSLRLDTEAF
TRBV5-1,ASSLAGHTGELF
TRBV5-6,ASSDRDMEHTGELF
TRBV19,ASNSGGGRRGETQY
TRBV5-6,ASSLGGAETQY
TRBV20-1,SALNEKLF
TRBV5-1,ASSLGPSTGANSPLH
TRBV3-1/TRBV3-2,ASSPRDRGTGELF
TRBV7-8,ASSPTGRINQPQH
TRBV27,ASYPGQFLTDTQY
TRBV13,ASSARTGEGKLF
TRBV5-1,ASSLQGNEQF
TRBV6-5,ASSPGPLEGYT
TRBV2,ASLKQGTEAF
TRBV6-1,ASSETSTYQETQY
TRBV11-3,ASSPPVRGSGDTQY